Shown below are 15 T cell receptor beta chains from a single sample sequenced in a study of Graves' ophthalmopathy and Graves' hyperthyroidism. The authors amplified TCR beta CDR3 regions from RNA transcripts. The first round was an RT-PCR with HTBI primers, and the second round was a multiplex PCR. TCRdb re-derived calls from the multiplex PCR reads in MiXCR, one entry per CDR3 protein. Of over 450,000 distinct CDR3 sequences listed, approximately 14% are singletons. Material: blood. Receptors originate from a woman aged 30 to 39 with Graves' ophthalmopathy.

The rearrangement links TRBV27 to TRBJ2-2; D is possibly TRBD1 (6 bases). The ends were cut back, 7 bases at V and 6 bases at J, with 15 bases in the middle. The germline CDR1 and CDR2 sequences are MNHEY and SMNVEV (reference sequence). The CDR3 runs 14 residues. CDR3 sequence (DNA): TGTGCCAGCACCCACGGTGGGGGCGCCGGGGAGCTGTTTTTT. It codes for CASTHGGGAGELFF.

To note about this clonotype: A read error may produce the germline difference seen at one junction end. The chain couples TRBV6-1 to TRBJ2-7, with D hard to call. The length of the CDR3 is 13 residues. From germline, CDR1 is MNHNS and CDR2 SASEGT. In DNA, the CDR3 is TGTGCCAGCGTCCGGGTCACCTACTACGATCAGTACTTC. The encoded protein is CASVRVTYYDQYF.

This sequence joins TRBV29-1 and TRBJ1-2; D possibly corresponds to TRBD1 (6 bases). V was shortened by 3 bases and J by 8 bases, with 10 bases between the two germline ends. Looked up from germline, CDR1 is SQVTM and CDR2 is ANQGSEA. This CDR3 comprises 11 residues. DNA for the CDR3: TGCAGCGTTGACGGGGGGCAAGGCTACACCTTC. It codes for CSVDGGQGYTF.

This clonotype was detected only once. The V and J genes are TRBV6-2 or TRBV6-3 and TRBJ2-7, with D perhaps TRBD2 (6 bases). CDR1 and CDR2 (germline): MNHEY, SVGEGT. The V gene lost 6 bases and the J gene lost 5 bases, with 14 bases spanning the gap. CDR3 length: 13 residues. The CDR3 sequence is CASSHGGANEQYF. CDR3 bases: TGTGCCAGCAGCCACGGGGGAGCCAACGAGCAGTACTTC.

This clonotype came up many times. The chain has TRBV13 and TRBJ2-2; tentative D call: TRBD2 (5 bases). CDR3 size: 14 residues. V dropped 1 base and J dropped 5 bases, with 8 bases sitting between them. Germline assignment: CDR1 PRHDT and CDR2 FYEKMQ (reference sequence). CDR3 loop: CASSLVDSTGELFF. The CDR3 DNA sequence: TGTGCCAGCAGCTTAGTGGACTCAACCGGGGAGCTGTTTTTT.

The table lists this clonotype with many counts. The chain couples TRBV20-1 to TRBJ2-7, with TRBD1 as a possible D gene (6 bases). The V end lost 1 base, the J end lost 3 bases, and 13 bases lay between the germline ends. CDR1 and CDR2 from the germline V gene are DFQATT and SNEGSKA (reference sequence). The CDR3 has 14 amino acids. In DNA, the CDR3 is TGCAGTGCTAGAGCACAGGGCGACTACTACGAGCAGTACTTC. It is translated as CSARAQGDYYEQYF.

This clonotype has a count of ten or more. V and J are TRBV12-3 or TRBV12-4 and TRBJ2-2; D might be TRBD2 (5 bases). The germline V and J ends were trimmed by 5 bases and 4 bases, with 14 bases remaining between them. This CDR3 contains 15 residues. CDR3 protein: CASSIEGLFTGELFF. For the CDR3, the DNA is TGTGCCAGCAGTATAGAAGGACTGTTCACCGGGGAGCTGTTTTTT.

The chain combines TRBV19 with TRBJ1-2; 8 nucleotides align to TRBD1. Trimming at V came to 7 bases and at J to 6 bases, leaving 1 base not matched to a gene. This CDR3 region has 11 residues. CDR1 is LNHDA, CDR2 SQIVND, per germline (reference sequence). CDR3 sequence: CASTDRDGYTF. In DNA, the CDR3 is TGTGCCAGTACGGACAGGGATGGCTACACCTTC.

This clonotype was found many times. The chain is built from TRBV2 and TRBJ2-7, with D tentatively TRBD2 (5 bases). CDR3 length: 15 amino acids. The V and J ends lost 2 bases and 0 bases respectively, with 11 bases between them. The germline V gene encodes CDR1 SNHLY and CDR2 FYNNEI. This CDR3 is CASSELPGSSYEQYF. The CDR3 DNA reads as TGTGCCAGCAGTGAACTACCGGGAAGCTCCTACGAGCAGTACTTC.

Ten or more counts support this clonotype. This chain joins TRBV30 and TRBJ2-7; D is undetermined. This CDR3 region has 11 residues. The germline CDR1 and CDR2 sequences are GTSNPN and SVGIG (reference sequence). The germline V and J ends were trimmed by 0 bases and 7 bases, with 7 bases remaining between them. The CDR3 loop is CAWSVLSEQYF. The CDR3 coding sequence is TGTGCCTGGAGTGTACTTTCGGAGCAGTACTTC.

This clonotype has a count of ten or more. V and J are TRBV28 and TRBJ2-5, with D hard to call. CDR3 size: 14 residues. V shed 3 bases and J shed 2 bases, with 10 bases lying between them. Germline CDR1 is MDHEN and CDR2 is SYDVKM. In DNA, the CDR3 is TGTGCCAGCAGTTTTAGGCAGGCTCAAGAGACCCAGTACTTC. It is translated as CASSFRQAQETQYF.

CDR3 sequence: CASSWRDSSYGYTF. The CDR3 nucleotides read TGTGCCAGCAGCTGGAGGGACAGCAGCTATGGCTACACCTTC. The V gene is TRBV6-2 or TRBV6-3, the J gene TRBJ1-2; 7 nucleotides agree with TRBD1. The V segment lost 6 bases and the J segment 4 bases; nucleotides outside the gene matches: 8. The CDR3 is 14 amino acids. The germline V gene has CDR1 MNHEY and CDR2 SVGEGT.

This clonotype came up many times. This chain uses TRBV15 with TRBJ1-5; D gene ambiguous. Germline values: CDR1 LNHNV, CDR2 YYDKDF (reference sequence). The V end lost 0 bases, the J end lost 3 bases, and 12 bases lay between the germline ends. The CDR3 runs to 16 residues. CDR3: CATSRDLASSNQPQHF. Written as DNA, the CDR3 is TGTGCCACCAGCAGAGATCTGGCCAGCTCCAATCAGCCCCAGCATTTT.

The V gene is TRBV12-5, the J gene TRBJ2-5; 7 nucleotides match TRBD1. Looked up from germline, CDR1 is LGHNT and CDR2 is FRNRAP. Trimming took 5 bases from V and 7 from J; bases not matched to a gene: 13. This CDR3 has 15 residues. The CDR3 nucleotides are TGTGCTAGTGGTCCGCAAGACAGGGCCGCGGGGACCCAGTACTTC. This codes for CASGPQDRAAGTQYF.

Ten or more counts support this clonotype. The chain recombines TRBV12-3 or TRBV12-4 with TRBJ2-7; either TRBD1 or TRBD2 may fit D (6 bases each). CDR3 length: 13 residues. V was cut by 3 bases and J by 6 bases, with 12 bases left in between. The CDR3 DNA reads TGTGCCAGCAGTTTCGGCGGAGGGGGCGAGCAGTACTTC. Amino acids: CASSFGGGGEQYF.